These T cell receptor beta chains were read from a single sample in a study of regulatory T cells in long-lasting Graves disease. TCRdb reanalysed the multiplex PCR reads using MiXCR and keeps one entry per CDR3 protein. The table includes some 430,000 distinct CDR3 sequences, around a fifth detected once. This material consisted of peripheral blood mononuclear cells (PBMCs), taken when the disease was refractory, from a patient treated with antithyroid drugs. These receptors originate from a female donor with Graves disease. Both conserved end residues are part of each CDR3. D genes are given only for firm matches. Size is stated for part of the rows, as once, few or many counts, or as a class when the clone is expanded.

d_gene,abundance,j_gene,v_gene,CDR3nt,CDR3aa
NA,many,TRBJ2-2,TRBV12-5,TGTGCTAGTGGTAACAGACCGTACACCGGGGAGCTGTTTTTT,CASGNRPYTGELFF
NA,few,TRBJ1-2,TRBV6-2/TRBV6-3,TGTGCCAGCAGTTACTCGGGGGGCGCAGCTAACTATGGCTACACCTTC,CASSYSGGAANYGYTF
NA,few,TRBJ1-5,TRBV9,TGTGCCAGCAGCGTAGGGGTAGGTGGGCCCCAGCATTTT,CASSVGVGGPQHF
NA,few,TRBJ2-4,TRBV12-3/TRBV12-4,TGTGCCAGCAGTTTGGAGGGCGAAAACATTCAGTACTTC,CASSLEGENIQYF
NA,NA,TRBJ2-2,TRBV9,TGTGCCAGCAGCGTAGAGGGTTCGGCCGGGGAGCTGTTTTTT,CASSVEGSAGELFF
NA,NA,TRBJ1-1,TRBV30,TGTGCCTGGAGCGGACCAAACACTGAAGCTTTCTTT,CAWSGPNTEAFF
NA,few,TRBJ2-7,TRBV15,TGTGCCACCAGCAGAGAGCCGGCAGGGGGGGTCTACGAGCAGTACTTC,CATSREPAGGVYEQYF
TRBD2,many,TRBJ2-2,TRBV12-3/TRBV12-4,TGTGCCAGCAGGGACTCTAGCGGGGCGAACACCGGGGAGCTGTTTTTT,CASRDSSGANTGELFF
TRBD1,NA,TRBJ1-1,TRBV4-1,TGCGCCAGCAGCCGTACACAGGGGTCGAACACTGAAGCTTTCTTT,CASSRTQGSNTEAFF
NA,few,TRBJ2-3,TRBV2,TGTGCCAGCAGTGAAGCAGCAAGCGTCACAGATACGCAGTATTTT,CASSEAASVTDTQYF
NA,NA,TRBJ2-2,TRBV30,TGTGCCTGGAGTGTCTTGGAGGCCGGGGAGCTGTTTTTT,CAWSVLEAGELFF